Each of the 18 T cell receptor beta chains below was sequenced from the same sample in a study of identical twins. Each CDR3 protein gets one entry after TCRdb re-called the 5' RACE reads with MiXCR. Of fewer than 900,000 distinct CDR3 sequences in the sample, about 20% were seen once. The sample was also reused in another study, on T cells expressing NK-cell markers.

Sample: PBMCs. The receptors derive from a woman aged 18-29 years in good health.

A word on this clonotype: A much larger clone is a single base away; this may be a read error. The chain carries TRBV20-1 and TRBJ2-1, with D possibly TRBD1 on 5 matching bases. This CDR3 spans 16 amino acids. Germline assignment: CDR1 DFQATT and CDR2 SNEGSKA (reference sequence). The CDR3 DNA is TGCTGTGCAGCTACCCCAGGGTTTGGGACCTACAATGAGCAGTTCTTC. This codes for CCAATPGFGTYNEQFF.

This clonotype was found a few times. This chain connects TRBV5-6 to TRBJ2-1; D may be TRBD2 (7 bases). Germline CDR1 is SGHDT and CDR2 is YYEEEE. The CDR3 loop spans 16 amino acids. Trimming removed 0 bases at V and 9 bases at J, with 19 bases between. In DNA form, the CDR3 reads TGTGCCAGCAGCTTGGGGGGGCGGACTAGTCTGACTGAGCAGTTCTTC. Translating it yields CASSLGGRTSLTEQFF.

This clonotype has only a few counts. The chain joins TRBV12-3 or TRBV12-4 to TRBJ2-1; 7 bases line up with TRBD2. The CDR3 length is 18 residues. Losses at the gene ends were 7 bases for V and 9 bases for J; bases not matched to a gene: 24. The CDR3 reads CASTGRRVKRGRVGEQFF. CDR3 sequence (DNA): TGTGCCAGCACGGGCAGGCGAGTCAAGCGGGGAAGAGTGGGTGAGCAGTTCTTC.

The chain recombines TRBV29-1 with TRBJ2-1, with TRBD2 as a possible D gene (6 bases). The germline V gene encodes CDR1 SQVTM and CDR2 ANQGSEA. The V end lost 5 bases, the J end lost 4 bases, and 12 bases lay between the germline ends. CDR3 length: 13 residues. The CDR3 sequence: CSVMHGTYNEQFF. DNA for the CDR3: TGCAGCGTTATGCATGGGACTTACAATGAGCAGTTCTTC.

The J gene is TRBJ1-2, the V gene TRBV5-6; a possible D gene is TRBD1 (5 bases). V lost 3 bases, J lost 7 bases, and 16 bases lay in between. This CDR3 region has 14 residues. The germline V gene has CDR1 SGHDT and CDR2 YYEEEE. CDR3 nucleotides: TGTGCCAGCAGCTCAACTACTACGGGACCTGGCTACACCTTC. Protein: CASSSTTTGPGYTF.

Many counts were recorded for this clonotype. The V call is TRBV25-1, the J call TRBJ2-7; D is unresolved. Germline CDR1 MGHDK, CDR2 SYGVNS. Deletions cut 3 bases from V and 2 bases from J, with 2 bases between. The CDR3 is 11 amino acids. The CDR3 here is CASSETYEQYF. CDR3 DNA: TGTGCCAGCAGTGAGACCTACGAGCAGTACTTC.

This sequence joins TRBV3-1 and TRBJ1-4; D call uncertain. The CDR3 is 13 residues long. Germline CDR1 and CDR2: LGHDT and YNNKEL (reference sequence). Trimming took 3 bases from V and 3 from J, leaving 5 bases between them. The CDR3 DNA is TGTGCCAGCAGCCAGAGGGCTAATGAAAAACTGTTTTTT. As protein: CASSQRANEKLFF.

V is TRBV9 and J is TRBJ1-2; the D is unclear. Germline V gene lookup returns CDR1 SGDLS and CDR2 YYNGEE. V lost 0 bases and J 8 bases, leaving 14 bases between the germline ends. The CDR3 is made up of 14 amino acids. Here the CDR3 reads CASSVDDTSNGYTF. CDR3 bases: TGTGCCAGCAGCGTAGATGACACTTCGAACGGCTACACCTTC. Looking up the rest from reference TRBV9 and TRBJ1-2 gives the full variable domain: DSGVTQTPKHLITATGQRVTLRCSPRSGDLSVYWYQQSLDQGLQFLIQYYNGEERAKGNILERFSAQQFPDLHSELNLSSLELGDSALYFCASSVDDTSNGYTFGSGTRLTVV.

This clonotype was picked up a small number of times. The chain couples TRBV10-3 to TRBJ2-3; 12 bases agree with TRBD1. From germline, CDR1 is ENHRY and CDR2 SYGVKD. V lost 4 bases, J lost 5 bases, and 13 bases stayed unmatched. The CDR3 loop spans 18 amino acids. The CDR3 region has the DNA TGTGCCATCAGTGCCCATCGGGACAGGGGGCGCGAGGTAGATACGCAGTATTTT. Protein sequence: CAISAHRDRGREVDTQYF.

This clonotype was counted a few times. The genes are TRBV29-1 and TRBJ1-1; D remains ambiguous. The V end lost 8 bases, the J end lost 7 bases, and 26 bases lay between the germline ends. The CDR3 runs 15 residues. The germline gives CDR1 SQVTM, CDR2 ANQGSEA. The CDR3 bases are TGCAGCACATTAGACCCGGGCCCCGTGGGTGGTGAAGCTTTCTTT. Amino acid sequence: CSTLDPGPVGGEAFF.

This clonotype was counted ten times or more. This rearrangement joins TRBV4-1 to TRBJ2-1; weak D call: TRBD1 (6 bases). Trimming removed 4 bases at V and 2 bases at J, with 9 bases between. The CDR3 length is 14 residues. Germline values: CDR1 MGHRA, CDR2 YSYEKL. CDR3 amino acids: CASSLGHPYNEQFF. The CDR3 DNA follows: TGCGCCAGCAGCCTGGGACATCCCTACAATGAGCAGTTCTTC.

This clonotype has a handful of counts. V is TRBV10-3 and J is TRBJ2-7; TRBD1 matches at 9 bases. The CDR3 is 14 amino acids. V lost 4 bases, J lost 6 bases, and 7 bases stayed unmatched. Germline V CDR1 and CDR2: ENHRY, SYGVKD. The CDR3 sequence is CAISAVDRGGEQYF. CDR3 bases: TGTGCCATCAGTGCCGTGGACAGGGGTGGCGAGCAGTACTTC.

This clonotype showed up many times. The genes are TRBV5-1 and TRBJ1-6, with D hard to call. Trimming removed 1 base at V and 2 bases at J, with 7 bases between. This CDR3 is built from 15 residues. CDR1 and CDR2 (germline): SGHRS, YFSETQ. CDR3 amino acids: CASSLLFPYNSPLHF. The CDR3 nucleotides are TGCGCCAGCAGCTTGTTGTTTCCCTATAATTCACCCCTCCACTTT.

This clonotype has at least ten counts. V usage is TRBV7-9 and J usage is TRBJ2-1; D possibly matches TRBD1 or TRBD2 (5 bases each). Germline V CDR1 and CDR2: SEHNR, FQNEAQ (reference sequence). This CDR3 contains 16 residues. The ends were cut back, 2 bases at V and 5 bases at J, with 16 bases in the middle. CDR3 sequence (DNA): TGTGCCAGCAGCTTAATACCAACCTCGGGGCACAATGAGCAGTTCTTC. It yields the protein CASSLIPTSGHNEQFF.

The J gene is TRBJ1-6, the V gene TRBV20-1; tentatively, D is TRBD1 (6 bases). Germline CDR1 and CDR2: DFQATT and SNEGSKA (reference sequence). This CDR3 has 13 residues. Trimming shortened V by 2 bases and J by 8 bases, and 10 bases separated the two germline ends. CDR3 DNA: TGCAGTGCTAGAACACAGGGAGATTCACCCCTCCACTTT. Amino acid sequence: CSARTQGDSPLHF.

The chain carries TRBV3-1 and TRBJ2-1; perhaps TRBD1 as D (5 bases). Trimming removed 0 bases at V and 10 bases at J, with 7 bases between. Germline loops: CDR1 LGHDT, CDR2 YNNKEL (reference sequence). The CDR3 has 12 residues. In DNA, the CDR3 is TGTGCCAGCAGCCAAGAATGGGGCGAGCAGTTCTTC. Its protein product is CASSQEWGEQFF.

V and J are TRBV4-1 and TRBJ2-1; tentatively, D is TRBD1 (6 bases). Trimming stripped 3 bases from V and 7 bases from J, with 19 bases between. CDR1 and CDR2 from the germline V gene are MGHRA and YSYEKL. The CDR3 is 16 amino acids. CDR3 region: CASSHLRAPGVNEQFF. Here the CDR3 DNA reads TGCGCCAGCAGCCACCTCCGGGCCCCAGGGGTGAATGAGCAGTTCTTC.

The chain links TRBV7-9 to TRBJ2-7, with D possibly TRBD2 on 5 matching bases. V shed 5 bases and J shed 9 bases, with 17 bases lying between them. Germline values: CDR1 SEHNR, CDR2 FQNEAQ (reference sequence). CDR3 size: 13 residues. Here the CDR3 DNA reads TGTGCCAGCAGCGGCCGGACTGGGCGCGGGCAGTACTTC. Translating gives CASSGRTGRGQYF.